What follows are 20 T cell receptor beta chains derived from one specimen sequenced in a study of cytomegalovirus exposure and HLA in healthy donors. The table came from immunoSEQ multiplex PCR; TCRdb's copy has only in-frame clones and leaves some out. The sample consists of fewer than 90,000 clones, almost 97% of them appearing once. Sequencing was carried out using PBMCs. These receptors came from a man between 18 and 29 years old in good health and CMV-seropositive.

The gene calls are TRBV19 and TRBJ1-5; no clear D. V lost 3 bases and J lost 4, with 7 bases in between. Germline loops: CDR1 LNHDA, CDR2 SQIVND (reference sequence). The CDR3 is made up of 13 amino acids. CDR3 sequence (DNA): TGTGCCAGTAGTATGTCGGGGAATCAGCCCCAGCATTTT. Residues: CASSMSGNQPQHF.

The V and J genes are TRBV6-1 and TRBJ2-7; TRBD2 matches 8 bases. The CDR3 totals 14 residues. Per the germline V gene, CDR1 is MNHNS and CDR2 is SASEGT. After removal of 7 bases from V and 4 bases from J, the junction contained 9 bases not matched to a gene. CDR3 protein: CASTRAGVGYEQYF. As DNA, the CDR3 is TGTGCCAGCACTAGAGCGGGAGTCGGGTACGAGCAGTACTTC.

This clone was detected only once. V is TRBV9 and J is TRBJ2-1; 7 positions match TRBD2. CDR1 and CDR2 (germline): SGDLS, YYNGEE. The CDR3 has 15 residues. V was clipped by 0 bases and J by 7 bases; unmatched bases: 7. The CDR3 DNA is TGTGCCAGCAGCGTAGCCGGGGGGATCCCTAATGAGCAGTTCTTC. It yields the protein CASSVAGGIPNEQFF.

V is TRBV7-9 and J is TRBJ1-1; 7 bases are a match to TRBD1. V lost 5 bases and J lost 5; bases outside the gene matches: 8. The length of the CDR3 is 14 residues. The V gene's germline CDR1 is SEHNR and CDR2 FQNEAQ (reference sequence). CDR3 sequence: CASSLSRQGTEAFF. In nucleotides, the CDR3 is TGTGCCAGCAGCCTGTCTCGACAGGGAACTGAAGCTTTCTTT. The whole variable domain, filled in from reference TRBV7-9 and TRBJ1-1, reads DTGVSQNPRHKITKRGQNVTFRCDPISEHNRLYWYRQTLGQGPEFLTYFQNEAQLEKSRLLSDRFSAERPKGSFSTLEIQRTEQGDSAMYLCASSLSRQGTEAFFGQGTRLTVV.

The genes are TRBV11-3 and TRBJ2-1, with TRBD2 identical over 10 bases. The CDR3 contains 15 residues. After removal of 5 bases from V and 5 bases from J, the junction contained 6 bases not matched to a gene. Germline V gives CDR1 SGHNT, CDR2 YENEEA. CDR3 DNA: TGTGCCAGCAGCGCGACTAGCGGGTACGACAATGAGCAGTTCTTC. Residues: CASSATSGYDNEQFF.

The chain joins TRBV4-1 to TRBJ2-5, with TRBD1 matching over 7 bases. The CDR3 runs to 15 residues. The V gene's germline CDR1 is MGHRA and CDR2 YSYEKL. Trimming removed 4 bases from V and 5 bases from J; junction bases left unmatched: 10. As DNA, the CDR3 is TGCGCCAGCAGCCTGGAACCGGGACAGTGGGAGACCCAGTACTTC. It specifies CASSLEPGQWETQYF.

V gene TRBV6-5 combines with J gene TRBJ1-1, with D possibly TRBD1 on 6 matching bases. The V and J ends lost 2 bases and 5 bases respectively, with 12 bases between them. Germline V gene sequence: CDR1 MNHEY, CDR2 SVGAGI. The CDR3 is 14 residues long. In DNA, the CDR3 is TGTGCCAGCAGTTACCAAGGGGGGGCGACTGAAGCTTTCTTT. Translation gives CASSYQGGATEAFF.

This chain joins TRBV13 and TRBJ1-2, with unresolved D. Trimming stripped 2 bases from V and 6 bases from J, with 13 bases between. The CDR3 has 14 residues. Germline CDR1 is PRHDT and CDR2 is FYEKMQ (reference sequence). This chain's CDR3 is CASSLSFGQNGYTF. The CDR3 DNA reads as TGTGCCAGCAGCTTAAGTTTTGGGCAGAATGGCTACACCTTC.

The J gene is TRBJ1-1, the V gene TRBV10-1; D is possibly TRBD1 (5 bases). Trimming removed 0 bases from V and 1 base from J, with 12 bases in between. Germline-derived CDR1 and CDR2 are WNHNN and SYGVQD (reference sequence). This CDR3 contains 16 residues. CDR3 region: CASSESGGGRNTEAFF. CDR3 DNA sequence: TGCGCCAGCAGTGAGTCGGGGGGAGGAAGGAACACTGAAGCTTTCTTT.

The V and J genes are TRBV19 and TRBJ2-7, with D possibly TRBD2 on 7 matching bases. Deletions cut 6 bases from V and 4 bases from J, with 19 bases between. The V gene's germline CDR1 is LNHDA and CDR2 SQIVND (reference sequence). This CDR3 contains 15 residues. The CDR3 region has the DNA TGTGCCAGTAGCGTCACCGCAGGGGAGGGATACGAGCAGTACTTC. Translated: CASSVTAGEGYEQYF.

The chain combines TRBV6-5 with TRBJ1-2; TRBD1 aligns across 12 bases. The ends lost 7 bases at V and 7 bases at J; junction bases unmatched: 7. The CDR3 spans 14 residues. Germline CDR1 MNHEY, CDR2 SVGAGI. CDR3 region: CASTPGQGAVGYTF. The CDR3 bases are TGTGCCAGCACTCCGGGACAGGGGGCTGTTGGCTACACCTTC.

The chain combines TRBV9 with TRBJ2-2; TRBD1 is a possible D gene (5 bases). The CDR3 consists of 17 residues. V was pared by 4 bases and J by 4 bases, with 20 bases between. The germline V gene has CDR1 SGDLS and CDR2 YYNGEE. CDR3 DNA sequence: TGTGCCAGCAGCCCCGTCGAAGGGTACAGGATCACCGGGGAGCTGTTTTTT. Residues: CASSPVEGYRITGELFF.

The rearrangement links TRBV4-2 to TRBJ1-3, with a weak D call TRBD1 (6 bases). V dropped 1 base and J dropped 4 bases, with 11 bases sitting between them. The CDR3 has 15 amino acids. Germline V gene lookup returns CDR1 LGHNA and CDR2 YNFKEQ. In DNA form, the CDR3 reads TGTGCCAGCAGCCAAGTTGGACAGTCCGGAAACACCATATATTTT. As protein: CASSQVGQSGNTIYF.

This chain joins TRBV5-1 and TRBJ1-1, with TRBD1 as a possible D gene (6 bases). In germline, CDR1 is SGHRS, CDR2 YFSETQ. V lost 2 bases and J lost 5, with 10 bases in between. The CDR3 covers 13 residues. CDR3 sequence: CASSFGGVTEAFF. As DNA, the CDR3 is TGCGCCAGCAGCTTTGGGGGCGTTACTGAAGCTTTCTTT.

The V gene is TRBV30, the J gene TRBJ2-7; 7 bases agree with TRBD2. Germline CDR1 and CDR2: GTSNPN and SVGIG (reference sequence). V trimming: 2 bases; J trimming: 5 bases; junction bases outside the gene matches: 6. CDR3 size: 13 residues. Here the CDR3 DNA reads TGTGCCTGGAGTTGGGGGGGGGAGAACGAGCAGTACTTC. Its translation: CAWSWGGENEQYF.

The CDR3 sequence is CASNRGTNTGELFF. CDR3 nucleotides: TGCGCCAGTAACCGGGGGACGAACACCGGGGAGCTGTTTTTT. The chain couples TRBV5-1 to TRBJ2-2, with D possibly matching TRBD2 (6 bases). Looked up from germline, CDR1 is SGHRS and CDR2 is YFSETQ. CDR3 length equals 14 residues. V was shortened by 8 bases and J by 0 bases, with 11 bases between the two germline ends.

A single count supports this clone. The chain links TRBV18 to TRBJ2-7; 8 nucleotides match TRBD2. Trimming removed 1 base from V and 6 bases from J; junction bases left unmatched: 11. This CDR3 spans 16 amino acids. The V gene's germline CDR1 is KGHSH and CDR2 LQKENI. CDR3: CASSPRRGRYGSEQYF. CDR3 bases: TGTGCCAGCTCACCACGACGCGGGAGGTACGGTTCCGAGCAGTACTTC. The variable domain in full, completed from reference TRBV18 and TRBJ2-7, reads NAGVMQNPRHLVRRRGQEARLRCSPMKGHSHVYWYRQLPEEGLKFMVYLQKENIIDESGMPKERFSAEFPKEGPSILRIQQVVRGDSAAYFCASSPRRGRYGSEQYFGPGTRLTVT.

The V call is TRBV18, the J call TRBJ2-7; 8 nucleotides align to TRBD1. This CDR3 has 14 amino acids. J was trimmed by 3 bases and V by 6 bases; bases with no gene match: 7. Looked up from germline, CDR1 is KGHSH and CDR2 is LQKENI. DNA for the CDR3: TGTGCCAGCTCCCCGGGGACAGGCATCTACGAGCAGTACTTC. Its protein is CASSPGTGIYEQYF.

V is TRBV5-5 and J is TRBJ2-5; 7 bases match TRBD1. The CDR3 runs 15 residues. J was trimmed by 4 bases and V by 4 bases; bases with no gene match: 10. Germline V gene sequence: CDR1 SGHKS, CDR2 YYEKEE (reference sequence). The CDR3 sequence is CASSVSPGTAETQYF. The CDR3 DNA is TGTGCCAGCAGCGTTAGCCCCGGGACAGCAGAGACCCAGTACTTC.

The rearrangement links TRBV4-1 to TRBJ2-1; the match to TRBD2 covers 8 bases. CDR1 is MGHRA and CDR2 is YSYEKL in the germline V gene. The J segment lost 0 bases and the V segment lost 4 bases, leaving 17 bases of the junction unmatched. The CDR3 consists of 20 residues. The CDR3 DNA reads TGCGCCAGCAGCCCCAAAGGGGCGGGAGGCCACCCCCGCTCCTACAATGAGCAGTTCTTC. Its protein is CASSPKGAGGHPRSYNEQFF.